Following are 27 T cell receptor beta chains from one sample sequenced in a study of blood T cells in healthy people across ages. Primed by a sample-barcoded 5' primer and a J-beta primer mix, a second PCR proceeded for about 6 to 11 cycles. TCRdb used MiXCR to reprocess the 5' RACE reads, holding one entry per CDR3 protein. The repertoire has 1.5 million to 2 million distinct CDR3 sequences, approximately 30% of them found once; the top ten carry 6.5% to 8.5%. Sample: blood. These receptors came from a woman aged 30 to 39 in good health.

The chain joins TRBV5-6 to TRBJ2-6, with D possibly TRBD2 on 5 matching bases. V was trimmed by 4 bases and J by 2 bases, leaving 10 bases between them. The CDR3 has 15 residues. CDR1 is SGHDT and CDR2 is YYEEEE in the germline V gene. As DNA, the CDR3 is TGTGCCAGCAGCGCTGTCGGGACTGGGGCCAACGTCCTGACTTTC. Protein product: CASSAVGTGANVLTF.

This clonotype came up many times. The V gene is TRBV9, the J gene TRBJ2-3, with D maybe TRBD2 (5 bases). CDR1 and CDR2 from the germline V gene are SGDLS and YYNGEE. Trimming removed 0 bases at V and 1 base at J, with 9 bases between. The CDR3 is made up of 15 amino acids. This chain's CDR3 is CASSVDSGGTDTQYF. CDR3 nucleotides: TGTGCCAGCAGCGTAGATTCCGGGGGCACAGATACGCAGTATTTT.

Points on this clonotype: A read error may account for a junction end that differs from germline. This rearrangement joins TRBV20-1 to TRBJ1-5; D is perhaps TRBD1 (5 bases). The germline V gene has CDR1 DFQATT and CDR2 SNEGSKA (reference sequence). This CDR3 contains 15 residues. The CDR3 DNA reads as TGCAGTGCTAGGGCTGGGGGTTATAGCAATCAGCCCCCGCATTTT. Amino acids: CSARAGGYSNQPPHF.

This sequence joins TRBV27 and TRBJ2-7; D might be TRBD2 (5 bases). V lost 2 bases and J lost 4, with 15 bases in between. CDR1 and CDR2 from the germline V gene are MNHEY and SMNVEV (reference sequence). The CDR3 is 15 residues long. Here the CDR3 reads CASSLAGGPQYEQYF. The CDR3 DNA follows: TGTGCCAGCAGTTTAGCTGGCGGGCCACAATACGAGCAGTACTTC.

A few counts support this clonotype. CDR3 region: CSFLSRSNTGELFF. DNA of the CDR3: TGCAGTTTTCTGAGCCGATCGAACACCGGGGAGCTGTTTTTT. V gene TRBV29-1 combines with J gene TRBJ2-2; D is undetermined. The CDR3 has 14 residues. Germline V gene data show CDR1 as SQVTM and CDR2 as ANQGSEA.

This clonotype was detected many times. The chain is built from TRBV6-6 and TRBJ2-5; TRBD1 matches at 9 bases. CDR1 is MNHNY and CDR2 is SVGAGI in the germline V gene (reference sequence). CDR3 length equals 14 residues. Germline trimming cut 7 bases from V and 2 bases from J; bases unmatched to any gene: 5. CDR3 amino acids: CASTGTGRQETQYF. The CDR3 DNA follows: TGTGCCAGCACTGGGACAGGGAGACAAGAGACCCAGTACTTC.

The chain uses TRBV7-2 and TRBJ1-2, with D possibly TRBD1 on 6 matching bases. The CDR3 has 13 residues. Germline V gene sequence: CDR1 SGHTA, CDR2 FQGNSA. With 5 bases removed from V and 7 bases from J, the gap between germline ends came to 14 bases. The CDR3 DNA reads TGTGCCAGCAGCCGAAAACAGGGCCTTGGCTACACCTTC. It is translated as CASSRKQGLGYTF.

This clonotype came up a few times. V is TRBV10-3 and J is TRBJ2-4; 9 nucleotides line up with TRBD1. The CDR3 contains 13 residues. Per germline, CDR1 ENHRY and CDR2 SYGVKD. V was pared by 10 bases and J by 5 bases, with 6 bases of the junction left unmatched. In nucleotides, the CDR3 is TGTGCCAGCGGGTGGGACAGGGAAAACATTCAGTACTTC. As protein: CASGWDRENIQYF.

V gene TRBV29-1 combines with J gene TRBJ2-1, with 7 bases aligning to TRBD1. Germline values: CDR1 SQVTM, CDR2 ANQGSEA. The CDR3 sequence is 14 residues long. J lost 6 bases, V lost 6 bases, and 11 bases had no gene match. CDR3 DNA sequence: TGCAGCGTCCACCGGGACAGCCGACCCAATGAGCAGTTCTTC. Its translation is CSVHRDSRPNEQFF.

The chain uses TRBV2 and TRBJ2-1; TRBD2 matches 11 bases. Per germline, CDR1 SNHLY and CDR2 FYNNEI. CDR3 size: 17 residues. V shed 8 bases, J shed 4 bases, and the junction held 13 bases outside the gene matches. The chain's CDR3 is CASFGLAGGGRYNEQFF. The CDR3, as DNA: TGTGCCAGCTTCGGGCTAGCGGGGGGCGGACGTTACAATGAGCAGTTCTTC.

The rearrangement uses TRBV11-2 and TRBJ2-1; 8 bases line up with TRBD2. Trimming took 5 bases from V and 7 from J; bases not matched to a gene: 13. Per germline, CDR1 SGHAT and CDR2 FQNNGV. This CDR3 spans 16 amino acids. CDR3 in amino acids: CASSPPSGGRRNEQFF. The CDR3 nucleotides are TGTGCCAGCAGCCCCCCTTCCGGCGGGAGGAGAAATGAGCAGTTCTTC.

This clonotype was recorded at least ten times. The J gene is TRBJ2-7, the V gene TRBV9; D is unresolved. The CDR3 is 15 residues long. Between the trimmed V and J ends, which lost 4 bases and 6 bases, there was a span of 20 bases. The germline V gene has CDR1 SGDLS and CDR2 YYNGEE. The CDR3 DNA is TGTGCCAGCAGCAGACCGGCGAAATTGATTCTCGAGCAGTACTTC. Its protein is CASSRPAKLILEQYF.

A few counts support this clonotype. The rearrangement links TRBV20-1 to TRBJ2-7, with D possibly matching TRBD2 (5 bases). The CDR3 length is 14 residues. The germline CDR1 and CDR2 sequences are DFQATT and SNEGSKA (reference sequence). Trimming removed 6 bases at V and 7 bases at J, with 22 bases between. The CDR3 DNA reads TGCAGTGCCTCAGACTATTTCTCCTACAATGAGCAGTACTTC. Translated: CSASDYFSYNEQYF.

About this clonotype itself: A much larger clonotype is one base distant, so this may be a read error. The chain links TRBV7-2 to TRBJ2-5; 7 bases map to TRBD2. V lost 4 bases and J lost 9; bases outside the gene matches: 8. Germline V gene lookup returns CDR1 SGHTA and CDR2 FQGNSA. The CDR3 sequence is 13 residues long. The CDR3 nucleotides read TGTGCCAGCAGCTCACAGGAACGGGGGGCCCAGTACTTC. Translating it yields CASSSQERGAQYF.

In regard to this clonotype: One end of the junction is discordant with germline, which a read error may explain. For the CDR3, the DNA is TGTGCCAGCAGTAGAAACACAGATACGCGGTATTTT. Protein product: CASSRNTDTRYF. V and J are TRBV6-2 or TRBV6-3 and TRBJ2-3; the D is unclear. This CDR3 region has 12 residues. Germline V lookup: CDR1 MNHEY, CDR2 SVGEGT.

The chain carries TRBV20-1 and TRBJ2-7; the match to TRBD2 covers 8 bases. The CDR3 consists of 17 residues. V trimming: 5 bases; J trimming: 0 bases; junction bases outside the gene matches: 15. Germline CDR1 DFQATT, CDR2 SNEGSKA (reference sequence). Here the CDR3 DNA reads TGCAGTGCTCCGTGGCTTGTAGCGGGAAACAGCTCCTACGAGCAGTACTTC. Amino acid sequence: CSAPWLVAGNSSYEQYF.

The sample holds a few counts of this clonotype. J is TRBJ2-1 and V is TRBV10-2; TRBD2 might be the D (5 bases). The germline V gene encodes CDR1 WSHSY and CDR2 SAAADI. Trimming left V 7 bases short and J 2 bases short, with 18 bases between. The CDR3 is made up of 16 amino acids. The CDR3: CASTEDFVLTYNEQFF. The CDR3 DNA sequence: TGCGCCAGCACCGAGGACTTCGTGCTAACCTACAATGAGCAGTTCTTC.

The rearrangement links TRBV24-1 to TRBJ2-7; TRBD2 might be the D (5 bases). The germline CDR1 and CDR2 sequences are KGHDR and SFDVKD. V lost 12 bases and J lost 6, with 14 bases in between. CDR3 length: 11 amino acids. Here the CDR3 reads CAPEVGGEQYF. In nucleotides, the CDR3 is TGTGCCCCCGAGGTCGGAGGCGAGCAGTACTTC.

Only a few counts were recorded for this clonotype. The rearrangement uses TRBV18 and TRBJ2-7; tentatively, D is TRBD1 (5 bases). This CDR3 comprises 14 residues. Germline V lookup: CDR1 KGHSH, CDR2 LQKENI. V lost 6 bases and J lost 5, with 17 bases in between. CDR3 sequence (DNA): TGTGCCAGCTCCCCCCATTTAGACAGCGACGAGCAGTACTTC. Translation: CASSPHLDSDEQYF.

Only a few counts were recorded for this clonotype. The chain has TRBV9 and TRBJ2-7; TRBD2 is a possible D gene (6 bases). The CDR3 consists of 16 residues. The ends were cut back, 0 bases at V and 1 base at J, with 14 bases in the middle. CDR1 is SGDLS and CDR2 is YYNGEE in the germline V gene. The chain's CDR3 is CASSVGGGATSYEQYF. For the CDR3, the DNA is TGTGCCAGCAGCGTAGGAGGCGGGGCAACTTCCTACGAGCAGTACTTC.

V usage is TRBV10-1 and J usage is TRBJ2-3; TRBD2 aligns across 12 bases. V lost 6 bases, J lost 5 bases, and 6 bases stayed unmatched. The CDR3 has 15 amino acids. Germline assignment: CDR1 WNHNN and CDR2 SYGVQD (reference sequence). The CDR3 nucleotides read TGCGCCAGCAGAAGGACTAGCGGGATTGAAGATACGCAGTATTTT. It specifies CASRRTSGIEDTQYF.

The rearrangement uses TRBV4-3 and TRBJ2-4; possibly TRBD1 or TRBD2 for D (5 bases each). V lost 3 bases and J 3 bases, leaving 12 bases between the germline ends. There are 15 residues in the CDR3. Germline-derived CDR1 and CDR2 are LGHNA and YSLEER. CDR3 region: CASSHQRDHKNIQYF. CDR3 sequence (DNA): TGCGCCAGCAGCCACCAACGGGACCACAAAAACATTCAGTACTTC.

The chain is built from TRBV6-5 and TRBJ1-5, with unresolved D. In germline, CDR1 is MNHEY, CDR2 SVGAGI. This CDR3 spans 15 amino acids. Trimming left V 5 bases short and J 0 bases short, with 11 bases between. The CDR3 DNA is TGTGCCAGCAGTCAGGACCGACTTAGCAATCAGCCCCAGCATTTT. It is translated as CASSQDRLSNQPQHF.

This clonotype was observed at least ten times. The genes are TRBV5-1 and TRBJ2-7; D is uncertain. V lost 0 bases and J lost 1, with 11 bases in between. The CDR3 spans 15 residues. The germline gives CDR1 SGHRS, CDR2 YFSETQ. The CDR3 DNA sequence: TGCGCCAGCAGCTTGGGAGACGACAAATCCTACGAGCAGTACTTC. It is translated as CASSLGDDKSYEQYF.

Ten or more counts support this clonotype. The chain is built from TRBV7-2 and TRBJ2-5; no reliable D call. CDR1 is SGHTA and CDR2 is FQGNSA in the germline V gene. The CDR3 sequence is 15 residues long. Deletions cut 2 bases from V and 2 bases from J, with 12 bases between. In DNA form, the CDR3 reads TGTGCCAGCAGCTTACACAGTAAAGGGCAAGAGACCCAGTACTTC. Its protein is CASSLHSKGQETQYF.

This clonotype was found a few times. This chain joins TRBV29-1 and TRBJ1-2; D gene ambiguous. Germline loops: CDR1 SQVTM, CDR2 ANQGSEA. Trimming removed 7 bases at V and 1 base at J, with 16 bases between. The CDR3 covers 14 residues. CDR3 DNA: TGCAGCGCTCTGACATCCTCCTTTAACTATGGCTACACCTTC. Translating it yields CSALTSSFNYGYTF.

J is TRBJ2-1 and V is TRBV11-3; TRBD2 matches at 11 bases. Germline assignment: CDR1 SGHNT and CDR2 YENEEA. The CDR3 has 16 amino acids. V lost 5 bases to trimming and J lost 7 bases; unmatched junction nucleotides: 10. This CDR3 is CASSGNGLAGYNEQFF. CDR3 DNA: TGTGCCAGCAGCGGAAATGGACTAGCGGGCTATAATGAGCAGTTCTTC. Supplemented by reference TRBV11-3 and TRBJ2-1, the full variable domain reads EAGVVQSPRYKIIEKKQPVAFWCNPISGHNTLYWYLQNLGQGPELLIRYENEEAVDDSQLPKDRFSAERLKGVDSTLKIQPAELGDSAVYLCASSGNGLAGYNEQFFGPGTRLTVL.